Below are 31 T cell receptor beta chains sequenced from a single sample in a study of graft-versus-host responses after intestinal transplantation. Profiled with immunoSEQ multiplex PCR; TCRdb holds only in-frame clones, not every one. The sample records 7,000 to 9,000 clones, around 30% being singletons. The source material was alloreactive CD4+ T cells from a mixed lymphocyte reaction culture, sampled before transplantation. Subset denoted: CFSE-low proliferating T cells sorted from approximately 6-day pre-transplant mixed lymphocyte reaction (GvH or HvG direction). These receptors were taken from a human patient who was an organ donor for intestinal transplantation.

The chain carries TRBV19 and TRBJ2-5; D is unclear. The germline gives CDR1 LNHDA, CDR2 SQIVND (reference sequence). Trimming pared 6 bases from V and 4 bases from J, leaving 6 bases between. This CDR3 region has 11 residues. The CDR3 sequence: CASRMAETQYF. Here the CDR3 DNA reads TGTGCCAGTAGAATGGCAGAGACCCAGTACTTC.

J is TRBJ2-4 and V is TRBV6-1; perhaps TRBD1 as D (6 bases). Trimming took 4 bases from V and 11 from J, leaving 12 bases between them. Germline loops: CDR1 MNHNS, CDR2 SASEGT. The CDR3 contains 12 residues. The CDR3 nucleotides read TGTGCCAGCAGTGCCGACAGGACCCTTCAGTACTTC. It specifies CASSADRTLQYF.

J is TRBJ1-2 and V is TRBV10-3; 7 bases agree with TRBD1. CDR3 length: 21 amino acids. The trim removed 7 bases at V and 3 bases at J, leaving 29 bases unmatched. From germline, CDR1 is ENHRY and CDR2 SYGVKD. The CDR3 reads CAITNELVRSEGGEIYYGYTF. In nucleotides, the CDR3 is TGTGCCATCACCAACGAACTTGTAAGGTCGGAAGGGGGCGAGATTTACTATGGCTACACCTTC.

This clone was detected a few times. This chain connects TRBV10-3 to TRBJ1-2; D uncertain. From germline, CDR1 is ENHRY and CDR2 SYGVKD. This CDR3 spans 13 amino acids. V lost 4 bases to trimming and J lost 7 bases, with 13 bases between them. This CDR3 reads CAISGAGARGYTF. The CDR3 nucleotides read TGTGCCATCAGTGGCGCCGGTGCTCGTGGCTACACCTTC.

This clone appeared a few times. The chain carries TRBV30 and TRBJ2-3, with TRBD2 matching over 11 bases. The length of the CDR3 is 16 residues. After removal of 3 bases from V and 4 bases from J, the junction contained 9 bases not matched to a gene. CDR1 GTSNPN and CDR2 SVGIG come from the germline V gene (reference sequence). In DNA, the CDR3 is TGTGCCTGGAGAGATCTAGCGGGGGGTGGGGCAGATACGCAGTATTTT. Its translation: CAWRDLAGGGADTQYF.

V usage is TRBV11-3 and J usage is TRBJ2-7; tentatively, D is TRBD1 (5 bases). The V gene's germline CDR1 is SGHNT and CDR2 YENEEA. V lost 3 bases, J lost 2 bases, and 11 bases lay in between. This CDR3 spans 14 amino acids. CDR3 region: CASSFSGNPYEQYF. In nucleotides, the CDR3 is TGTGCCAGCAGCTTTTCAGGGAACCCCTACGAGCAGTACTTC.

This clone was seen only once. J is TRBJ2-7 and V is TRBV19; 7 bases align to TRBD1. CDR1 and CDR2 from the germline V gene are LNHDA and SQIVND (reference sequence). V lost 3 bases, J lost 0 bases, and 11 bases stayed unmatched. The CDR3 spans 17 residues. Here the CDR3 reads CASSIGTGEGISYEQYF. CDR3 DNA sequence: TGTGCCAGTAGTATCGGCACAGGGGAAGGGATCTCCTACGAGCAGTACTTC.

In this sample, this clone turned up a few times. V gene TRBV30 combines with J gene TRBJ2-6; the match to TRBD1 covers 9 bases. J lost 2 bases, V lost 8 bases, and 4 bases had no gene match. This CDR3 is 14 amino acids long. Per the germline V gene, CDR1 is GTSNPN and CDR2 is SVGIG (reference sequence). The CDR3 DNA follows: TGTGCCGGTACAGGGGGCGCTGGGGCCAACGTCCTGACTTTC. Translation: CAGTGGAGANVLTF.

The chain uses TRBV5-6 and TRBJ1-1; D is unclear. There are 13 residues in the CDR3. V lost 7 bases and J lost 0, with 10 bases in between. Germline CDR1 is SGHDT and CDR2 is YYEEEE. The CDR3 coding sequence is TGTGCCAGCTGTCGTAGCCTGAACACTGAAGCTTTCTTT. It specifies CASCRSLNTEAFF.

The rearrangement joins TRBV11-3 to TRBJ1-6, with 7 bases aligning to TRBD1. Germline V gene sequence: CDR1 SGHNT, CDR2 YENEEA. Germline trimming cut 1 base from V and 12 bases from J; bases unmatched to any gene: 0. The CDR3 is 12 amino acids. The CDR3: CASSLGTGPLHF. In nucleotides, the CDR3 is TGTGCCAGCAGCTTAGGGACAGGACCCCTCCACTTT.

By sample fraction, this clone is medium-sized. The gene calls are TRBV20-1 and TRBJ1-2; no reliable D call. Germline CDR1 DFQATT, CDR2 SNEGSKA (reference sequence). The CDR3 has 11 amino acids. V lost 3 bases, J lost 2 bases, and 4 bases lay in between. The CDR3 here is CSASLNYGYTF. The CDR3 DNA reads as TGCAGTGCTAGCCTCAACTATGGCTACACCTTC.

This clone has more than one count but fewer than ten. V is TRBV21-1 and J is TRBJ2-7; the table's D gene call, TRBD2, was not cross checked with the DNA. TRBV21-1 counts as a pseudogene. The CDR3 consists of 17 residues. CDR3 residues: CASGHLAGHPPTYEQYF. The CDR3 nucleotides read TGTGCCAGCGGGCATCTAGCGGGTCACCCCCCGACCTACGAGCAGTACTTC.

The CDR3 spells CASSFFYGYTF. The CDR3 DNA reads TGTGCCAGCAGCTTCTTCTATGGCTACACCTTC. This sequence joins TRBV5-6 and TRBJ1-2; D unresolved. Germline CDR1 SGHDT, CDR2 YYEEEE. The CDR3 has 11 amino acids. V was clipped by 2 bases and J by 4 bases, with 3 bases between them.

This clone was detected only once. The chain combines TRBV19 with TRBJ1-5; 9 nucleotides agree with TRBD1. J was trimmed by 6 bases and V by 7 bases; bases with no gene match: 10. The germline V gene has CDR1 LNHDA and CDR2 SQIVND (reference sequence). The CDR3 has 15 residues. For the CDR3, the DNA is TGTGCCAGTACCCAGATACAGGGGGCGGCTCAGCCCCAGCATTTT. It is translated as CASTQIQGAAQPQHF.

This clone is medium-sized within its sample. The chain uses TRBV4-1 and TRBJ1-5; TRBD1 might be the D (6 bases). There are 16 residues in the CDR3. CDR1 and CDR2 (germline): MGHRA, YSYEKL. V lost 0 bases to trimming and J lost 2 bases, with 11 bases between them. CDR3 sequence reads: CASSQDLSGGNQPQHF. CDR3 DNA sequence: TGCGCCAGCAGCCAAGACCTATCAGGGGGCAATCAGCCCCAGCATTTT.

The chain employs TRBV5-4 and TRBJ2-3, with 9 bases fitting TRBD2. CDR3 size: 15 residues. Germline trimming cut 3 bases from V and 1 base from J; bases unmatched to any gene: 3. Per germline, CDR1 SGHNT and CDR2 YYREEE (reference sequence). CDR3 nucleotides: TGTGCCAGCAGCTCCCGGACTAGCGGCACAGATACGCAGTATTTT. Protein product: CASSSRTSGTDTQYF.

The chain is built from TRBV28 and TRBJ1-5; 8 bases are a match to TRBD1. Germline V gene data show CDR1 as MDHEN and CDR2 as SYDVKM. V was pared by 5 bases and J by 5 bases, with 2 bases of the junction left unmatched. This CDR3 comprises 13 residues. Here the CDR3 DNA reads TGTGCCAGCAGTCAGACAGGGGATCAGCCCCAGCATTTT. Amino acid sequence: CASSQTGDQPQHF.

The chain recombines TRBV7-2 with TRBJ2-7, with D hard to call. Between the trimmed V and J ends, which lost 5 bases and 2 bases, there was a span of 7 bases. Per germline, CDR1 SGHTA and CDR2 FQGNSA. The CDR3 loop spans 12 amino acids. DNA for the CDR3: TGTGCCAGCAGCCCCCCCGCCTACGAGCAGTACTTC. This sequence encodes CASSPPAYEQYF.

The chain couples TRBV28 to TRBJ1-2; no definite D call. This CDR3 region has 14 residues. Deletions cut 1 base from V and 4 bases from J, with 10 bases between. Germline V gives CDR1 MDHEN, CDR2 SYDVKM. The CDR3 protein is CASSLLGRGYGYTF. The CDR3 coding sequence is TGTGCCAGCAGTTTATTGGGCCGGGGCTATGGCTACACCTTC.

This clone has a handful of counts. The chain uses TRBV9 and TRBJ2-1; 10 bases fit TRBD2. The V and J ends lost 3 bases and 8 bases, in that order; junction bases with no gene match: 14. The CDR3 is 17 residues long. Germline V gene sequence: CDR1 SGDLS, CDR2 YYNGEE. Written as DNA, the CDR3 is TGTGCCAGCAGCGCCCTGGGGGGGGCTAGCGGGGGCTATGAGCAGTTCTTC. Its protein product is CASSALGGASGGYEQFF.

This clone is medium-sized (0.01 to 0.1%) within its sample. The V call is TRBV5-4, the J call TRBJ1-3; no definite D call. Trimming removed 0 bases at V and 5 bases at J, with 6 bases between. The CDR3 contains 13 residues. The germline gives CDR1 SGHNT, CDR2 YYREEE (reference sequence). The DNA for the CDR3 is TGTGCCAGCAGCTTGGTCGGTAGAAACACCATATATTTT. It encodes CASSLVGRNTIYF. Using reference TRBV5-4 and TRBJ1-3 for the parts outside the CDR3, the full variable domain is ETGVTQSPTHLIKTRGQQVTLRCSSQSGHNTVSWYQQALGQGPQFIFQYYREEENGRGNFPPRFSGLQFPNYSSELNVNALELDDSALYLCASSLVGRNTIYFGEGSWLTVV.

J is TRBJ2-7 and V is TRBV2, with 7 bases identical to TRBD1. The CDR3 has 12 amino acids. CDR1 is SNHLY and CDR2 is FYNNEI in the germline V gene. Germline trimming cut 8 bases from V and 0 bases from J; bases unmatched to any gene: 1. CDR3 bases: TGTGCCAGCCGGGACAGCTCCTACGAGCAGTACTTC. This codes for CASRDSSYEQYF.

In regard to this clone: One junction end disagrees with the germline gene, perhaps due to a read error. V usage is TRBV4-1 and J usage is TRBJ2-3, with 14 bases fitting TRBD2. The CDR3 has 16 amino acids. CDR1 is MGHRA, CDR2 YSYEKL, per germline. The CDR3 sequence is CASSLGTSGSTDTQYF. CDR3 nucleotide sequence: TGTGCCAGCAGCCTCGGGACTAGCGGGAGTACAGATACGCAGTATTTT.

This clone was seen just once. The V gene is TRBV7-2, the J gene TRBJ2-7; D possibly corresponds to TRBD2 (6 bases). The CDR3 consists of 15 residues. CDR1 and CDR2 from the germline V gene are SGHTA and FQGNSA. Deletions cut 5 bases from V and 0 bases from J, with 14 bases between. Written as DNA, the CDR3 is TGTGCCAGCAGCCCCCTCGGGAGCCTCTCCTACGAGCAGTACTTC. It translates to CASSPLGSLSYEQYF.

J is TRBJ1-1 and V is TRBV7-2, with TRBD1 matching 12 bases. The ends lost 1 base at V and 11 bases at J; junction bases unmatched: 8. This CDR3 spans 15 amino acids. CDR1 SGHTA and CDR2 FQGNSA come from the germline V gene. The CDR3 DNA reads TGTGCCAGCAGCTTAGGCCTAGGGACAGGGGGCGAGGCTTTCTTT. This translates into CASSLGLGTGGEAFF.

J is TRBJ1-6 and V is TRBV4-2; TRBD1 aligns across 9 bases. The germline V gene has CDR1 LGHNA and CDR2 YNFKEQ. This CDR3 is 18 amino acids long. With V trimmed by 2 bases and J by 7 bases, 12 bases remained unmatched. The DNA of the CDR3 is TGTGCCAGCAGCCAACGCGGGTCGGGACAGGGTTCAAATTCACCCCTCCACTTT. Residues: CASSQRGSGQGSNSPLHF.

The sample holds a few counts of this clone. V is TRBV5-6 and J is TRBJ2-3; 7 bases match TRBD2. The CDR3 has 14 residues. V trimming: 2 bases; J trimming: 0 bases; junction bases outside the gene matches: 0. The V gene's germline CDR1 is SGHDT and CDR2 YYEEEE. The CDR3 here is CASSFSGSTDTQYF. CDR3 sequence (DNA): TGTGCCAGCAGCTTTAGCGGGAGCACAGATACGCAGTATTTT.

This clone is medium-sized within its sample. The V gene is TRBV6-1, the J gene TRBJ2-3; no reliable D call. The ends were cut back, 4 bases at V and 3 bases at J, with 14 bases in the middle. The CDR3 is 15 amino acids. Germline assignment: CDR1 MNHNS and CDR2 SASEGT. The CDR3 is CASSGPGSKTDTQYF. The CDR3 coding sequence is TGTGCCAGCAGTGGCCCAGGCTCGAAGACAGATACGCAGTATTTT.

The J gene is TRBJ2-1, the V gene TRBV7-3; TRBD2 aligns across 9 bases. The CDR3 runs to 13 residues. Germline lookup yields CDR1 SGHTA and CDR2 FQGTGA. V lost 0 bases, J lost 13 bases, and 4 bases stayed unmatched. In nucleotides, the CDR3 is TGTGCCAGCAGCTTAACGTGGCGGGGGGGCCAGTTCTTC. Translation: CASSLTWRGGQFF.

This clone was seen only a few times. The J gene is TRBJ2-1, the V gene TRBV5-5, with 12 bases that match TRBD2. The CDR3 has 16 residues. In germline, CDR1 is SGHKS, CDR2 YYEKEE (reference sequence). The junction had 8 bases not matched to a gene; V was cut back by 4 bases and J by 6 bases. The CDR3 region has the DNA TGTGCCAGCAGCATTGGACTAGCGGGAAAGGGCAATGAGCAGTTCTTC. Translation: CASSIGLAGKGNEQFF.

This clone was counted a few times. The chain couples TRBV12-1 to TRBJ1-5. TRBV12-1 corresponds to a pseudogene. This CDR3 is built from 15 residues. CDR3 residues: CASSCPLRGNQPQHF. CDR3 sequence (DNA): TGTGCCAGCAGCTGCCCCCTGAGGGGCAATCAGCCCCAGCATTTT.